The clone carrying this T cell receptor beta chain has just one count. The record originates from a study of blood T cell repertoires in COVID-19. Study as a whole: The study drew acute and convalescent COVID-19 samples from the United States, Italy and Spain. Sources were T cells, B-cell-depleted T cells, or PBMCs; the material itself was cDNA or gDNA.

Using immunoSEQ multiplex PCR, the repertoire was profiled, and TCRdb retains in-frame clones only, with some absent. Of around 270,000 clones listed, roughly 88% are singletons. Trimming at V came to 5 bases and at J to 4 bases, leaving 3 bases not matched to a gene. The CDR3 is made up of 14 amino acids. Per germline, CDR1 SGHVS and CDR2 FQNEAQ. V gene TRBV7-8 combines with J gene TRBJ2-2, with TRBD1 identical over 8 bases. This receptor was obtained from a woman between 40 and 50 years old who had been exposed to COVID-19. Material for sequencing was PBMCs or T cells enriched from blood (not recorded which). CDR3 DNA: TGTGCCAGCAGCCCAACAGGGGGCACCGGGGAGCTGTTTTTT. It codes for CASSPTGGTGELFF.